Below are 3 T cell receptor beta chains sequenced from a single sample in a study of T-cell reconstitution after alpha-beta-depleted transplantation in children (dated by TCRdb to the mid-2010s). Libraries were constructed by PCR. Sequencing took place on an Illumina HiSeq 2500. TCR libraries were prepared with molecular barcoding, using unique molecular identifiers to normalize TCRbeta repertoire quantification. TCRdb trimmed the raw reads at Q25, called clones with MiXCR and kept productive beta chains. Every entry covers one CDR3 protein and lists the most common genes and DNA from its rows. The sample table records about 190,000 distinct CDR3 sequences; 11% of these occur just once. The ten largest clones represent around 14% of the sample. What this sample's treatment or condition label stands for: allogeneic hematopoietic cell transplantation with graft depleted of TCRalphabeta T cells and CD19 B cells.

Specimen: PBMCs, collected before TCRalphabeta/CD19-depleted stem cell transplant. These receptors all come from a boy under 10 years old with acute myeloid leukemia, due to receive a stem cell transplant.

As regards this clonotype: A much larger clone lies one base from this, so it may be a read error. CDR3 DNA sequence: TGCTGTGCTAATGGGGAAGGGGACAGGGGGCGCGTGGATACGCAGTATTTT. It yields the protein CCANGEGDRGRVDTQYF. This chain connects TRBV20-1 to TRBJ2-3, with TRBD1 matching 12 bases. Germline V lookup: CDR1 DFQATT, CDR2 SNEGSKA (reference sequence). There are 17 residues in the CDR3.

This clonotype came up many times. The CDR3 DNA sequence: TGTGCCACCAGTGATTGGAAGATTGGGACTAGCGGGAGCAATGAGCAGTTCTTC. Protein: CATSDWKIGTSGSNEQFF. The gene calls are TRBV24-1 and TRBJ2-1, with TRBD2 identical over 14 bases. Germline loops: CDR1 KGHDR, CDR2 SFDVKD. J gave up 6 bases and V 2 bases, and 8 bases lay outside the gene matches. CDR3 length: 18 residues.

The chain couples TRBV29-1 to TRBJ2-5; D is unclear. CDR1 is SQVTM and CDR2 is ANQGSEA in the germline V gene. The V end was cut by 2 bases, the J end by 0 bases, with 10 bases between. The CDR3 is 14 amino acids. CDR3 residues: CSVELAGDQETQYF. In DNA, the CDR3 is TGCAGCGTTGAATTAGCAGGAGACCAAGAGACCCAGTACTTC.